This T cell receptor beta chain was sequenced for a study of T-cell reconstitution after alpha-beta-depleted transplantation in children. CDR1 is MNHNS, CDR2 SASEGT, per germline. This CDR3 has 14 amino acids. Unique molecular identifiers were used to barcode this TCRbeta library. TCRdb independently ran MiXCR on the PCR reads; one entry per CDR3 protein. The table shows roughly 500,000 distinct CDR3 sequences, with less than 35% occurring only once. On this clonotype itself: Sequence at one end of the junction differs from germline and may be a read error.

The sequencing used PBMCs from the stem cell graft donor, collected from the stem cell graft. The clonotype comes from a human donor who donated a stem cell graft to a child with aplastic anemia. The chain employs TRBV6-1 and TRBJ2-7; TRBD2 aligns across 12 bases. The CDR3 loop reads CASSESGTSGLPIF. Here the CDR3 DNA reads TGTGCCAGCAGTGAATCCGGGACTAGCGGGCTGCCTATCTTC.